These T cell receptor beta chains were read from a single sample in a study of regulatory T cells in long-lasting Graves disease. TCRdb reprocessed the multiplex PCR reads with MiXCR, giving one entry per CDR3 protein. The sample has about 530,000 distinct CDR3 sequences; about 16% are singletons. Another study also made use of these data, one on T cells in Graves' hyperthyroidism and ophthalmopathy.

Sequenced material: peripheral blood mononuclear cells (PBMCs), taken at new diagnosis, from a patient treated with antithyroid drugs. The receptor set was obtained from a woman aged 35-60 years with Graves disease. CDR3s include the opening cysteine and the closing phenylalanine or tryptophan. Each record gives: J gene, D gene, clone size, V gene, CDR3 DNA, CDR3 protein. The D gene is left open where the match is weak. The size field is filled for only some rows; it gives once, few, many or a size class.

>TRBJ2-5|TRBD1|.|TRBV30
TGTGCCTGGAGTGGACAGGGTCCGGAGACCCAGTACTTC
CAWSGQGPETQYF
>TRBJ2-7|TRBD1|.|TRBV19
TGTGCCAGAGTCCGACAGGGGGGATGCTACGAGCAGTACTTC
CARVRQGGCYEQYF
>TRBJ1-1|.|many|TRBV7-8
TGTGCCAGCAGCTTAGCGGGGGGGGGCCAGACTGAAGCTTTCTTT
CASSLAGGGQTEAFF
>TRBJ1-1|.|few|TRBV6-1
TGTGCCAGCTCCGTAGGACCGGGTATGGGAACTGAAGCTTTCTTT
CASSVGPGMGTEAFF
>TRBJ1-5|.|few|TRBV12-3/TRBV12-4
TGTGCCAGCAGTTTCAGCACAGGGTATAGCAATCAGCCCCAGCATTTT
CASSFSTGYSNQPQHF
>TRBJ2-7|.|.|TRBV6-1
TGTGCCAGCAGTCGGGGGAACCTCTACGAGCAGTACTTC
CASSRGNLYEQYF
>TRBJ1-2|TRBD1|few|TRBV5-1
TGCGCCAGCAGCCCGCCACAGGGGAGCTATGGCTACACCTTC
CASSPPQGSYGYTF
>TRBJ2-6|TRBD2|few|TRBV7-9
TGTGCCAGCAGCTTAGTCTGGGGGGGGTCTGGGGCCAACGTCCTGACTTTC
CASSLVWGGSGANVLTF
>TRBJ1-1|TRBD1|.|TRBV7-3
TGTGCCAGCAGCTTAACCGGACAGGGATTCACTGAAGCTTTCTTT
CASSLTGQGFTEAFF
>TRBJ2-1|.|few|TRBV2
TGTGCCAGCAGCCACAGGGAAAGGAGGGAGCAGTTCTTC
CASSHRERREQFF
>TRBJ1-1|.|many|TRBV12-3/TRBV12-4
TGTGCCAGCTTAGGGACGGTGAACACTGAAGCTTTCTTT
CASLGTVNTEAFF
>TRBJ2-7|TRBD1|many|TRBV3-1
TGTGCCAGCAGCCAACCCGACAGGGGGTTTGGCGAGCAGTACTTC
CASSQPDRGFGEQYF
>TRBJ2-3|.|.|TRBV4-1
TGCGCCAGCAGCCAAGATCAGGGGCCCGGGACATCACTTCTGGAGGATACGCAGTATTTT
CASSQDQGPGTSLLEDTQYF
>TRBJ1-5|.|many|TRBV3-1
TGTGCCAGCAGCCAACGGGGGAACGGTCAGCCCCAGCATTTT
CASSQRGNGQPQHF
>TRBJ2-2|.|many|TRBV5-1
TGCGCCAGCAGCTTTGAGGTTGCGCGGGGCTTCGGGGAGCTGTTTTTT
CASSFEVARGFGELFF
>TRBJ2-2|TRBD2|many|TRBV12-3/TRBV12-4
TGTGCCAGCAGTTTGGGCCCGGGGGGGGTTAGCACCGGGGAGCTGTTTTTT
CASSLGPGGVSTGELFF
>TRBJ2-5|TRBD2|many|TRBV7-2
TGTGCCAGCAGCACAGAGCGGGGGGGCCGCGAGACCCAGTACTTC
CASSTERGGRETQYF
>TRBJ2-7|TRBD2|many|TRBV2
TGTGCCAGCCGACGGGAGGCCTACGAGCAGTACTTC
CASRREAYEQYF
>TRBJ2-2|.|many|TRBV29-1
TGCAGCGCCGAGACAGGAGCGAACACCGGGGAGCTGTTTTTT
CSAETGANTGELFF
>TRBJ1-2|.|.|TRBV4-1
TGCGCCAGCAGCCAAGGGGGCGGGGTTAAGTTTTTCTACGGCTACACCTTC
CASSQGGGVKFFYGYTF
>TRBJ1-3|.|.|TRBV6-2/TRBV6-3
TGTGCCAGCAGTTACTCCACCACTTTCTCTGGAAACACCATATATTTT
CASSYSTTFSGNTIYF
>TRBJ2-3|.|many|TRBV2
TGTGCCAGCAGCTTCCTTACAGATACGCAGTATTTT
CASSFLTDTQYF
>TRBJ2-4|TRBD1|.|TRBV6-2/TRBV6-3
TGTGCCAGCAGAACCCCGGGACAGGGTAGGGACATTCAGTACTTC
CASRTPGQGRDIQYF
>TRBJ2-7|.|few|TRBV30
TGTGCCTGGAGTCCTGGGAGCTACGAGCAGTACTTC
CAWSPGSYEQYF
>TRBJ2-7|.|many|TRBV11-1
TGTGCCAGCAGCTGGGATGGAAGAGCTTCCTACGAGCAGTACTTC
CASSWDGRASYEQYF
>TRBJ2-5|TRBD1|many|TRBV28
TGTGCCAGCAGTCTCCTCAGGGGGAGAGTCCAAGAGACCCAGTACTTC
CASSLLRGRVQETQYF
>TRBJ2-7|.|many|TRBV29-1
TGCAGCGTGAGGACCTCCCCCTACGAGCAGTACTTC
CSVRTSPYEQYF
>TRBJ2-5|.|.|TRBV30
TGTGCCTGGAGTGTACAGGGTCGGGAGACCCAGTACTTC
CAWSVQGRETQYF
>TRBJ1-1|.|many|TRBV2
TGTGCCAGCAGGGAAAGACCGGGGGTCGTGACTGAAGCTTTCTTT
CASRERPGVVTEAFF
>TRBJ2-1|.|.|TRBV10-3
TGTGCCATCAGTGCACCCACCAGGGAGCAGTTCTTC
CAISAPTREQFF
>TRBJ1-4|TRBD1|.|TRBV15
TGTGCCGCCAGCAGAGGTCTACAGGGGGGTAGAACTAATGAAAAACTGTTTTTT
CAASRGLQGGRTNEKLFF
>TRBJ2-7|.|.|TRBV7-9
TGTGCCAGCAGTTCGGACGAGGCCTACGAGCAGTACTTC
CASSSDEAYEQYF
>TRBJ1-4|.|many|TRBV2
TGTGCCAGCAGACAGGAAAGCGAAAAACTGTTTTTT
CASRQESEKLFF
>TRBJ2-2|TRBD1|.|TRBV12-5
TGTGCTAGTAGAGACAGGGGGCTTGCCGGGGAGCTGTTTTTT
CASRDRGLAGELFF
>TRBJ1-1|.|.|TRBV15
TGTGCCACCAGCCAAGAGGCGGACACTGAAGCTTTCTTT
CATSQEADTEAFF
>TRBJ2-5|TRBD1|.|TRBV6-1
TGTGCCAGCAGTGAAGTCCCGGACAGGCGTGAGACCCAGTACTTC
CASSEVPDRRETQYF
>TRBJ2-2|TRBD1|few|TRBV5-1
TGCGCCAGCAGCCTGCGGGCTCCTGGACAGGGGGCAACCGGGGAGCTGTTTTTT
CASSLRAPGQGATGELFF
>TRBJ2-1|TRBD2|.|TRBV6-1
TGTGCCAGCAGTGAATCGACTAGCGGTGGAAAGAATGAGCAGTTCTTC
CASSESTSGGKNEQFF
>TRBJ1-1|TRBD1|many|TRBV12-3/TRBV12-4
TGTGCCAGCAGTTCGACAGGGGGGAGCACTGAAGCTTTCTTT
CASSSTGGSTEAFF
>TRBJ1-4|TRBD1|few|TRBV7-9
TGTGCCAGCAGCTCCCAGGGGGTTAATGAAAAACTGTTTTTT
CASSSQGVNEKLFF
>TRBJ2-5|.|few|TRBV20-1
TGCAGTGGCCTACGGGGGCAAGAGACCCAGTACTTC
CSGLRGQETQYF
>TRBJ1-1|.|few|TRBV29-1
TGCAGCGCCCGATGGCCTGCTGAAGCTTTCTTT
CSARWPAEAFF
>TRBJ1-2|.|many|TRBV12-3/TRBV12-4
TGTGCCAGCAGCCCGACAGAACCCTATGGCTACACCTTC
CASSPTEPYGYTF
>TRBJ1-3|.|few|TRBV12-3/TRBV12-4
TGTGCCAGTGCTCAGGGCGCTGGAAACACCATATATTTT
CASAQGAGNTIYF
>TRBJ1-5|.|many|TRBV12-5
TGTGCTAGTGCTTCCAGGGAAGGCAATCAGCCCCAGCATTTT
CASASREGNQPQHF
>TRBJ2-7|TRBD1|many|TRBV6-5
TGTGCCAGCAGTTCGGGGCGACAGGGCCCCTACGAGCAGTACTTC
CASSSGRQGPYEQYF
>TRBJ2-3|.|few|TRBV18
TGTGCCAGCTCACCACCGTCAGAGACAGATACGCAGTATTTT
CASSPPSETDTQYF
>TRBJ1-5|TRBD1|many|TRBV12-3/TRBV12-4
TGTGCCAGCAGCCCAAGGGGACAGGTCTTACAGCCCCAGCATTTT
CASSPRGQVLQPQHF
>TRBJ2-1|TRBD2|many|TRBV2
TGTGCCAGCAGCGGGCCCGGGACTAGCGGGGGGCAGAGCTCCTACAATGAGCAGTTCTTC
CASSGPGTSGGQSSYNEQFF
>TRBJ1-1|.|many|TRBV15
TGTGCCACCAGCAGAGGACTGACTGAAGCTTTCTTT
CATSRGLTEAFF
>TRBJ2-1|.|few|TRBV7-3
TGTGCCAGCAGCCCTATGGGGGGTGTGGAGGATGAGCAGTTCTTC
CASSPMGGVEDEQFF
>TRBJ1-1|.|few|TRBV7-9
TGTGCCAGCAGCCTTAGACGGGGGGGCACTGAAGCTTTCTTT
CASSLRRGGTEAFF
>TRBJ1-1|.|.|TRBV7-6
TGTGCCAGCAGCTTAGAGGCGGCCAACTCAAACACTGAAGCTTTCTTT
CASSLEAANSNTEAFF
>TRBJ2-5|TRBD1|.|TRBV28
TGTGCCAGCAAGACAGGGATAAAAGAGACCCAGTACTTC
CASKTGIKETQYF
>TRBJ1-2|.|.|TRBV19
TGTGCCAGTAGTACCCCGACAAGACACTATGGCTACACCTTC
CASSTPTRHYGYTF